This record covers a single TCR beta chain. Its antigen remains unidentified. The data belong to a study of shared clonotypes between healthy human individuals. With 4 bases clipped from V and 7 bases from J, the junction kept 8 bases outside the gene matches. This CDR3 is built from 14 residues. From germline, CDR1 is LGHNA and CDR2 YSLEER. Study-level points and caveats: Tissues were not sampled, only blood, and their repertoires likely differ.

The protocol was immunoSEQ multiplex PCR, while the TCRdb copy is restricted to in-frame clones and leaves out a portion. Here the sample spans just over 2,000,000 clones, just under 95% being singletons. Terminally differentiated effector memory CD45RA+ cells were excluded from the naive CD8 cells, which were CD45RO-negative and positively selected for CCR7. This TCR derives from a man aged 18 to 35 in good health. The specimen sequenced was naive CD8+ T cells sorted from blood. This sequence joins TRBV4-3 and TRBJ2-7; 9 positions match TRBD2. CDR3 residues: CASSRDLLAGEQYF. CDR3 in DNA: TGCGCCAGCAGCCGCGACCTCCTAGCGGGAGAGCAGTACTTC.